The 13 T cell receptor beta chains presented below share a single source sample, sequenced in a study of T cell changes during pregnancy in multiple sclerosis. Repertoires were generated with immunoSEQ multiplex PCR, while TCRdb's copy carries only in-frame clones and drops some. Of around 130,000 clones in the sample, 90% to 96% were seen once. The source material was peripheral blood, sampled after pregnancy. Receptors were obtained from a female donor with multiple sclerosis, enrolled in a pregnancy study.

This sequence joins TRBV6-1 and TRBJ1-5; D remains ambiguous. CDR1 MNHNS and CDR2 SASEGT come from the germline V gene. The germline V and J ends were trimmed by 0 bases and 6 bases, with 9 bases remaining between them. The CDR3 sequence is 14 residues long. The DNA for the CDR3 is TGTGCCAGCAGTGAAGCGCCACAGAGTCAGCCCCAGCATTTT. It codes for CASSEAPQSQPQHF.

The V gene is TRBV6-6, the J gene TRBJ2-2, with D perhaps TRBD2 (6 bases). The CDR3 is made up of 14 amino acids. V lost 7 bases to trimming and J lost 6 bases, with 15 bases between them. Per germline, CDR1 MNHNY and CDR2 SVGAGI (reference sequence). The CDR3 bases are TGTGCCAGCACCCCGACTAGAGGAGCCGGGGAGCTGTTTTTT. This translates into CASTPTRGAGELFF.

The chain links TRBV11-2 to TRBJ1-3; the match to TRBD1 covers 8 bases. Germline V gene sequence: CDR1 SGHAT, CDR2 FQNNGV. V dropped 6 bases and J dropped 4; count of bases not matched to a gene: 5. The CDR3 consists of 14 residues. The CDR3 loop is CASRKTGAGNTIYF. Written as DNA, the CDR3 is TGTGCCAGCAGAAAGACAGGGGCAGGAAACACCATATATTTT.

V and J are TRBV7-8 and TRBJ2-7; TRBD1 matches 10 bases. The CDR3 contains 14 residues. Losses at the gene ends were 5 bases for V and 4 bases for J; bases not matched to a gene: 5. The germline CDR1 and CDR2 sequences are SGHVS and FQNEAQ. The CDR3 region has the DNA TGTGCCAGCAGCATTCGGGACAGGGGTTACGAGCAGTACTTC. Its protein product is CASSIRDRGYEQYF. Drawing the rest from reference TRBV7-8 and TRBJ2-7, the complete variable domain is GAGVSQSPRYKVAKRGQDVALRCDPISGHVSLFWYQQALGQGPEFLTYFQNEAQLDKSGLPSDRFFAERPEGSVSTLKIQRTQQEDSAVYLCASSIRDRGYEQYFGPGTRLTVT.

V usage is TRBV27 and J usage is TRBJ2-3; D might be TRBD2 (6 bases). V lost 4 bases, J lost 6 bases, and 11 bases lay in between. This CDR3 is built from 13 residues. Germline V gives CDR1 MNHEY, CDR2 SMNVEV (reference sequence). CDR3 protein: CASSYRGLDTQYF. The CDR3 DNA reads TGTGCCAGCAGTTACCGGGGACTGGATACGCAGTATTTT.

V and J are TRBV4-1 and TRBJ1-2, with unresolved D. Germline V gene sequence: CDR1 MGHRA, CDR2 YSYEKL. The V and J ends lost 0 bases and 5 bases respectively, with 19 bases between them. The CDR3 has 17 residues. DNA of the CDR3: TGCGCCAGCAGCCAAGATGGCGGGAAAGGGTGGGTGTATGGCTACACCTTC. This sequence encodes CASSQDGGKGWVYGYTF.

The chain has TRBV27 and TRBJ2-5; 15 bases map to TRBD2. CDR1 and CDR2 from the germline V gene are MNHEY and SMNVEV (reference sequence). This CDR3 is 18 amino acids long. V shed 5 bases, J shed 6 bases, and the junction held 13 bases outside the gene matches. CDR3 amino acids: CASSLRTSGRAWDQTQYF. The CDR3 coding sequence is TGTGCCAGCAGTCTTCGGACTAGCGGGAGGGCCTGGGACCAGACCCAGTACTTC.

CDR3 in DNA: TGTGCCAGCAGCAAAGGGTCCGGGACTTATCGCTTC. It yields the protein CASSKGSGTYRF. V and J are TRBV21-1 and TRBJ2-7; the D segment call TRBD2 is taken from the table without a DNA check. TRBV21-1 is reported as a pseudogene. The CDR3 consists of 12 residues.

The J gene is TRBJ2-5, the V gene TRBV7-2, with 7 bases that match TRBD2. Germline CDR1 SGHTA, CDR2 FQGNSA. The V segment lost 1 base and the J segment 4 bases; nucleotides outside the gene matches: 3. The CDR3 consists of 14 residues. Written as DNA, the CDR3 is TGTGCCAGCAGCTTAGGGCGGGAGAGAGAGACCCAGTACTTC. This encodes CASSLGRERETQYF.

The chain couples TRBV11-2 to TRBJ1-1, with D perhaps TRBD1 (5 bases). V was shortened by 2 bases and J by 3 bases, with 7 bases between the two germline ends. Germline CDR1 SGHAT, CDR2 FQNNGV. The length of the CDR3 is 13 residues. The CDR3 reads CASSLQGYTEAFF. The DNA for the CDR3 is TGTGCCAGCAGCTTACAGGGTTACACTGAAGCTTTCTTT.

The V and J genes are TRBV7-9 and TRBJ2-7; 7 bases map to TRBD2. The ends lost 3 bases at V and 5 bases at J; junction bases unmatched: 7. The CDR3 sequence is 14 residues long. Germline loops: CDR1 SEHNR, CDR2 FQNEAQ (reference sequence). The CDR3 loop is CASSFEAGVDEQYF. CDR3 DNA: TGTGCCAGCAGCTTCGAGGCGGGAGTAGACGAGCAGTACTTC.

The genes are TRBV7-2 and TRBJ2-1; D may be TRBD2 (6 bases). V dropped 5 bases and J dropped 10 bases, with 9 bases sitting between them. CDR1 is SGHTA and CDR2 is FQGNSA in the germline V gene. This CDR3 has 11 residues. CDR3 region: CASSPRGEQFF. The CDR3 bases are TGTGCCAGCAGCCCTCGGGGGGAGCAGTTCTTC.

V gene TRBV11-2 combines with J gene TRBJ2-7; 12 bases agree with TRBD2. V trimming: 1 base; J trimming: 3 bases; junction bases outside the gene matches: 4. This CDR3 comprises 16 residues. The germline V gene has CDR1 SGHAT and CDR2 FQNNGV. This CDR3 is CASSLGRLAGVYEQYF. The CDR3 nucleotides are TGTGCCAGCAGCTTAGGTAGACTAGCGGGAGTCTACGAGCAGTACTTC.